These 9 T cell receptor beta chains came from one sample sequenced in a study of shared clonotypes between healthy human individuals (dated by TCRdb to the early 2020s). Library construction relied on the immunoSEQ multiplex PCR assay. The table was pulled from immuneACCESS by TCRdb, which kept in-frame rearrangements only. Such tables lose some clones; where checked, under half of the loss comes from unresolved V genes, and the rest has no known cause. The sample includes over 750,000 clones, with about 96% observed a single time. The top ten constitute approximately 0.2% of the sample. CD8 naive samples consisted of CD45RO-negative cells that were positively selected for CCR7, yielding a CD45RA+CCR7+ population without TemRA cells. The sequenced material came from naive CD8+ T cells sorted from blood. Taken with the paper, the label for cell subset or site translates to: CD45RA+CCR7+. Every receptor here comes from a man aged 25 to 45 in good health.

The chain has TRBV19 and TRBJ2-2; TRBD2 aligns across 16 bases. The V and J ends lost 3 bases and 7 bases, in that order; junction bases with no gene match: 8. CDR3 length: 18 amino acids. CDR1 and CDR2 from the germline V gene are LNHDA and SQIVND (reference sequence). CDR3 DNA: TGTGCCAGTAGTATGGCGGGACTAGCGGGAGGGCTGGTCGGGGAGCTGTTTTTT. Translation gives CASSMAGLAGGLVGELFF.

CDR3 residues: CASSYRGTTEAFF. The CDR3 nucleotides are TGTGCCAGCAGTTACAGGGGGACCACTGAAGCTTTCTTT. The chain joins TRBV28 to TRBJ1-1; 8 nucleotides match TRBD1. Germline trimming cut 4 bases from V and 4 bases from J; bases unmatched to any gene: 2. The V gene's germline CDR1 is MDHEN and CDR2 SYDVKM. CDR3 size: 13 residues.

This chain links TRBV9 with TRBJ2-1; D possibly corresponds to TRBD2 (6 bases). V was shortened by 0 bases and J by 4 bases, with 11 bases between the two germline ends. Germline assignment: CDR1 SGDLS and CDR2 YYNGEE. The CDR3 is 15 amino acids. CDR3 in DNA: TGTGCCAGCAGCGTAGGGATAGCGGTGTACAATGAGCAGTTCTTC. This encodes CASSVGIAVYNEQFF.

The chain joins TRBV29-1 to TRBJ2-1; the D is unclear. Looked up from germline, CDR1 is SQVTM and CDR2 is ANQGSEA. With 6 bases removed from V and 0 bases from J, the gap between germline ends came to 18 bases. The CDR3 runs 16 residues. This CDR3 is CSVVLFRFSSYNEQFF. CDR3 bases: TGCAGCGTCGTTCTCTTCAGATTTAGCTCCTACAATGAGCAGTTCTTC.

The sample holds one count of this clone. The CDR3 DNA is TGTGCCAGCAGCTCATTACGAGGATTAGGGGAGACCCAGTACTTC. Translated: CASSSLRGLGETQYF. The genes are TRBV7-9 and TRBJ2-5, with D hard to call. The germline V gene has CDR1 SEHNR and CDR2 FQNEAQ (reference sequence). V gave up 4 bases and J gave up 5 bases, with 17 bases separating them. This CDR3 comprises 15 residues.

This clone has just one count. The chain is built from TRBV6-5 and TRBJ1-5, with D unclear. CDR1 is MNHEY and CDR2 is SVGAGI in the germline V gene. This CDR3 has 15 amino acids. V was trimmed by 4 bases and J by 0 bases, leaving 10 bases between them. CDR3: CASSSTVYSNQPQHF. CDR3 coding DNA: TGTGCCAGCAGTTCCACAGTGTATAGCAATCAGCCCCAGCATTTT.

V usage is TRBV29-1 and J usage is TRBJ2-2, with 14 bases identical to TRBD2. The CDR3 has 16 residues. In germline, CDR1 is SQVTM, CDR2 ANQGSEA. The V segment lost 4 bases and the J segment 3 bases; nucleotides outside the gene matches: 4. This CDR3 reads CSVAGTSGSHTGELFF. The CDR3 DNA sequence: TGCAGCGTTGCCGGGACTAGCGGGAGTCACACCGGGGAGCTGTTTTTT.

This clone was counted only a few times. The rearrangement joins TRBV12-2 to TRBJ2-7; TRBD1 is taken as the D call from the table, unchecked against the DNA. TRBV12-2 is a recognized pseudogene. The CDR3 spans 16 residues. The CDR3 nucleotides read TGTGCAAGTCGACAGACGAGGACAGGAGCAACCCCCGAGCAGTACTTC. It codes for CASRQTRTGATPEQYF.

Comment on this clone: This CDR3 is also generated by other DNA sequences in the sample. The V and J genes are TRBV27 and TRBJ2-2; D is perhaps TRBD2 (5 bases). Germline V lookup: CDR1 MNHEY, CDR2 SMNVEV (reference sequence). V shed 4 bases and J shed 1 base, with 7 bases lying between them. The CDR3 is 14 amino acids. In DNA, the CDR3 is TGTGCCAGCAGTTCGGGGTTGAACACCGGGGAGCTGTTTTTT. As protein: CASSSGLNTGELFF.